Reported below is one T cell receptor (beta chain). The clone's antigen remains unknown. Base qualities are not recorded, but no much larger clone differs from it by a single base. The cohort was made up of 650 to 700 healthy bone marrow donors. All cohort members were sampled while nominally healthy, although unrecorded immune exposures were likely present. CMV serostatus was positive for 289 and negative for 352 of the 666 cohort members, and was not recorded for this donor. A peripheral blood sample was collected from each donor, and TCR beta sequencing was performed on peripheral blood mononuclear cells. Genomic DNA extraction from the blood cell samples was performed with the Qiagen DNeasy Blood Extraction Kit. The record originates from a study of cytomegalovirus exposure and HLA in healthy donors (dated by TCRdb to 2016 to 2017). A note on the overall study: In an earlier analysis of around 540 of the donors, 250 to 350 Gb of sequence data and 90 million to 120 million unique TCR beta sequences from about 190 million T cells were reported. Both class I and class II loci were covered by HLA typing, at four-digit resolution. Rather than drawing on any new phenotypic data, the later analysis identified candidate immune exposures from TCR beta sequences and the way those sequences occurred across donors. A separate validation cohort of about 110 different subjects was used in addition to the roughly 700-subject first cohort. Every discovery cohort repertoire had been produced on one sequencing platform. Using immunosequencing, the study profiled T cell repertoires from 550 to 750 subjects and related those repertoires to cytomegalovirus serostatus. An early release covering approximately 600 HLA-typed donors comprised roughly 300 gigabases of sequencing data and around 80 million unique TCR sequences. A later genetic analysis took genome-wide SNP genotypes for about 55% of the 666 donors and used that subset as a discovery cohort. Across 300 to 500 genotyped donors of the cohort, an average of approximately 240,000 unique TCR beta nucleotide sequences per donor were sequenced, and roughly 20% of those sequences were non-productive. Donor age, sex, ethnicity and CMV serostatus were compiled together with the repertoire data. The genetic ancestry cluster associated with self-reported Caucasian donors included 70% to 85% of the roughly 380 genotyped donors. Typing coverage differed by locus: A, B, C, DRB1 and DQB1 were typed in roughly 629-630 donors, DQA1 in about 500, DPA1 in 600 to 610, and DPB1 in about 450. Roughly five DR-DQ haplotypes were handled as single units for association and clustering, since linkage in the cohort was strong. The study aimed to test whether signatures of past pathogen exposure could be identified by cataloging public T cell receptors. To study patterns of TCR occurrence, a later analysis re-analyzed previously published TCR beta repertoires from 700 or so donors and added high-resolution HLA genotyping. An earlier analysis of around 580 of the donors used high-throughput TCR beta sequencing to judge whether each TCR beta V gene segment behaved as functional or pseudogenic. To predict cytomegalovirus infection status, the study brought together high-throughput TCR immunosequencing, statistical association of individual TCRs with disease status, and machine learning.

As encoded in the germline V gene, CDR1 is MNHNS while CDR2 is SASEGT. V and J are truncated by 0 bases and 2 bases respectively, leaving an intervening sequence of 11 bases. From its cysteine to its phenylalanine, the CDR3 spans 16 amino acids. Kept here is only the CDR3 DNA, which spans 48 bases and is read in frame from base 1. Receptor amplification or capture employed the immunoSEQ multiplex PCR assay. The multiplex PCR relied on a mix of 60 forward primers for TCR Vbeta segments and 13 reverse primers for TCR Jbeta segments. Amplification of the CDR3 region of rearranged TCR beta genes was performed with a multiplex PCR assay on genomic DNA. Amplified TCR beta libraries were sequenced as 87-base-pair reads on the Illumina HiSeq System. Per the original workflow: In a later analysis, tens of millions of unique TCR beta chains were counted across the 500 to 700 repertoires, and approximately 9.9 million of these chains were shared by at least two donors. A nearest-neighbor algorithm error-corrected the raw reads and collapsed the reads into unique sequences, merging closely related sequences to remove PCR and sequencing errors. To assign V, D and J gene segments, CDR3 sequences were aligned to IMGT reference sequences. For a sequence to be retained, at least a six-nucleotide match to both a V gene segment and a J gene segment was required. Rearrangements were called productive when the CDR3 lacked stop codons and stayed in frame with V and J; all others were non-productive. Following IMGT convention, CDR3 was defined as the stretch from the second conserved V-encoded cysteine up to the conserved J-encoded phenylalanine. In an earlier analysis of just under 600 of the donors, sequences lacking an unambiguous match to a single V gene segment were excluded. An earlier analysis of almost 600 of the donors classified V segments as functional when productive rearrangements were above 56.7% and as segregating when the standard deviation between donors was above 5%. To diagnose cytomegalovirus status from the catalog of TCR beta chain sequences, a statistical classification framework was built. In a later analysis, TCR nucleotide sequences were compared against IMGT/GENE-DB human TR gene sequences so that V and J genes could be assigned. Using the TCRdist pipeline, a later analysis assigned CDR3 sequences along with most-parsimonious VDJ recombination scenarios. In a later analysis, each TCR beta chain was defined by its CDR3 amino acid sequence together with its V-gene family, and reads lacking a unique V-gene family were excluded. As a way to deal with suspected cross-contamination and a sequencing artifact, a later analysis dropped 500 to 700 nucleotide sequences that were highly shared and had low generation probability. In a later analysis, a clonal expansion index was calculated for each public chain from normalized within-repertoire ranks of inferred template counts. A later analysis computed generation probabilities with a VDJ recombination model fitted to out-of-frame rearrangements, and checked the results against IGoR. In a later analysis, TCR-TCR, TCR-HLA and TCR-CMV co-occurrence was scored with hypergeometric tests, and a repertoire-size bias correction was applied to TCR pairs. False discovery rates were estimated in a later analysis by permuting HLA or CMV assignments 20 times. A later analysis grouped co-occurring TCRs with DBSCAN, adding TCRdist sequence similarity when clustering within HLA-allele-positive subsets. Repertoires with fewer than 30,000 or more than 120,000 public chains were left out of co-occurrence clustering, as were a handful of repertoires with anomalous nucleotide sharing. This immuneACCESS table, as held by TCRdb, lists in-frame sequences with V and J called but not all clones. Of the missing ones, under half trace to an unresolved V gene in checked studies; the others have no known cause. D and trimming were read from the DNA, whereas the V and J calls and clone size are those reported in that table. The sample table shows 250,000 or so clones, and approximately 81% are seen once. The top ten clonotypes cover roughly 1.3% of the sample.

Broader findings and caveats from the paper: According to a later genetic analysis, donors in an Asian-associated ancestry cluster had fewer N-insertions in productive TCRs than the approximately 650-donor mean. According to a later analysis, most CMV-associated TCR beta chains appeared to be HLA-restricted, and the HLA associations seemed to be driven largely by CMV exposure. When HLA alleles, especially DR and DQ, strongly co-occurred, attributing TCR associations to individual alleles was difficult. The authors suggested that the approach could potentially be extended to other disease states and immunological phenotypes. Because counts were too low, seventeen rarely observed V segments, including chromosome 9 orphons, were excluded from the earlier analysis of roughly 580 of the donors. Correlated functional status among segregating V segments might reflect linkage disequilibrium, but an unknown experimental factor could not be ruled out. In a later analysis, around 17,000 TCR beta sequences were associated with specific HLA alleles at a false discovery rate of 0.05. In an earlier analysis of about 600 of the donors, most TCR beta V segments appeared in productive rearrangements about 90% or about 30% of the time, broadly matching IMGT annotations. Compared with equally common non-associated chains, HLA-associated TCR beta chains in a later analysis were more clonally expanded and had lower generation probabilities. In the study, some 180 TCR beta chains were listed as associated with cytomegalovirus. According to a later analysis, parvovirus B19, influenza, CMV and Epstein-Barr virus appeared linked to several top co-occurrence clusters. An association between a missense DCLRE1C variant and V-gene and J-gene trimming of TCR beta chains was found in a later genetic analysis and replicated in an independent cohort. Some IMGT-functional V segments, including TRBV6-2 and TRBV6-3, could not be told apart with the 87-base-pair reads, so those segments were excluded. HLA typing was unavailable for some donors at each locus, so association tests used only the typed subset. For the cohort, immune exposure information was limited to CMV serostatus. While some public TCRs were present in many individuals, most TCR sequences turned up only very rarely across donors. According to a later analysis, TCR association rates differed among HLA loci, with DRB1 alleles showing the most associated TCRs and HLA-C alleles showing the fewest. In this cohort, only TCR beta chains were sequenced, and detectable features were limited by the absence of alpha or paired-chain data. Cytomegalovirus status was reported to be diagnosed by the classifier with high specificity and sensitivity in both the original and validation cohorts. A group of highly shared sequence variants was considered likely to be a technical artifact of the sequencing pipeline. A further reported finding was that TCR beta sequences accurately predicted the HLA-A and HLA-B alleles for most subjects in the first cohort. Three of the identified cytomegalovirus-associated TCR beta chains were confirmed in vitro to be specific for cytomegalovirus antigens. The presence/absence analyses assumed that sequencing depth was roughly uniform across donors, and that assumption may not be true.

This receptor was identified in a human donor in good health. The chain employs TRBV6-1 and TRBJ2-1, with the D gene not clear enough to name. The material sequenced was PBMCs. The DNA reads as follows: TGTGCCAGCAGTGAAGCGTCCCAGGTAGCCTACAATGAGCAGTTCTTC. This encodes CASSEASQVAYNEQFF.